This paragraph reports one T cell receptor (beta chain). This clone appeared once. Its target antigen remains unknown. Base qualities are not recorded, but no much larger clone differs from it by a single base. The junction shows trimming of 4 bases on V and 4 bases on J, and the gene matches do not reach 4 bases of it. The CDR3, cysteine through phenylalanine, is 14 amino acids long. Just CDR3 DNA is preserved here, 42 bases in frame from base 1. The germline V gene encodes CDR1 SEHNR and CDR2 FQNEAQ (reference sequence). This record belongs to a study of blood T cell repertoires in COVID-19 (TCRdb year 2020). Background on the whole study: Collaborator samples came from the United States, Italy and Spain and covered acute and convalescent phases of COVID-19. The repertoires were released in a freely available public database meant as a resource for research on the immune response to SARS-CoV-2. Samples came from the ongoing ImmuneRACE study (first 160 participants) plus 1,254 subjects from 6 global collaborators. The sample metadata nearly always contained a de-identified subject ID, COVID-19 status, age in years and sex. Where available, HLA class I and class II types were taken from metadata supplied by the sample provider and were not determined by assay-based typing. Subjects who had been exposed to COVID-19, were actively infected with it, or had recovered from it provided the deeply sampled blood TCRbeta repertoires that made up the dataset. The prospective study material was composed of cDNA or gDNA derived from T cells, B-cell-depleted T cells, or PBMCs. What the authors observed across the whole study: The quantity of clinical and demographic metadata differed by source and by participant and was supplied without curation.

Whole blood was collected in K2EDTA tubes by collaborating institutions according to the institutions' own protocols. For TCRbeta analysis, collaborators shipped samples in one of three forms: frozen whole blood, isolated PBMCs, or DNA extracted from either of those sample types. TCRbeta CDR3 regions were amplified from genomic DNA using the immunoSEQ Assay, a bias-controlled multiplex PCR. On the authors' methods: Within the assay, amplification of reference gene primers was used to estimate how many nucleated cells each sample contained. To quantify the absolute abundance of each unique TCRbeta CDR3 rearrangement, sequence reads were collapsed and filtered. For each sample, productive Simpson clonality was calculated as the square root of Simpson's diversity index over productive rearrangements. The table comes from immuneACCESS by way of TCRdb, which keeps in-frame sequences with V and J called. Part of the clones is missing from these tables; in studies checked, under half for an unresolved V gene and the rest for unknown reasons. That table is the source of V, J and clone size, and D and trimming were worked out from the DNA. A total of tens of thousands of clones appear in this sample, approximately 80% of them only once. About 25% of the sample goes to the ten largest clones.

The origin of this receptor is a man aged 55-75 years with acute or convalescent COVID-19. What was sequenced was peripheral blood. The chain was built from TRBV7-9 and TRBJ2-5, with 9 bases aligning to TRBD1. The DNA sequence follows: TGTGCCAGCAGCTCAACAGGGGGCGGAGAGACCCAGTACTTC. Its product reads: CASSSTGGGETQYF.